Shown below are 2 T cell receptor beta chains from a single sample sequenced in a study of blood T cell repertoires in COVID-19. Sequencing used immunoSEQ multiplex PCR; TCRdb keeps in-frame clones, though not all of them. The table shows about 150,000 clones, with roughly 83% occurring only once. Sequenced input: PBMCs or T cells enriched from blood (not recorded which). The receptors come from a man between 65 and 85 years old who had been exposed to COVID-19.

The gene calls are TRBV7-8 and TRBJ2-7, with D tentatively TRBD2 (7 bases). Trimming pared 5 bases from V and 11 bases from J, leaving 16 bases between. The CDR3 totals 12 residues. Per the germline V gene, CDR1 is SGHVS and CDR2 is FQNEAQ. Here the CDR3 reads CASSPQRGGEYF. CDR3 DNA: TGTGCCAGCAGCCCCCAGAGGGGGGGGGAGTACTTC. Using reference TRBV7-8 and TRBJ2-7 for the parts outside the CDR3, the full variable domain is GAGVSQSPRYKVAKRGQDVALRCDPISGHVSLFWYQQALGQGPEFLTYFQNEAQLDKSGLPSDRFFAERPEGSVSTLKIQRTQQEDSAVYLCASSPQRGGEYFGPGTRLTVT.

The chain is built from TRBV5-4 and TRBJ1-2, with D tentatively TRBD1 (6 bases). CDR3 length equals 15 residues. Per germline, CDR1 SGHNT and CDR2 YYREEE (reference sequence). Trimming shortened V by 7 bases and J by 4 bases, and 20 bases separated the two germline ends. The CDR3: CASLPAGVHSYGYTF. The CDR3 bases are TGTGCCAGCTTGCCGGCAGGGGTCCATTCCTATGGCTACACCTTC.